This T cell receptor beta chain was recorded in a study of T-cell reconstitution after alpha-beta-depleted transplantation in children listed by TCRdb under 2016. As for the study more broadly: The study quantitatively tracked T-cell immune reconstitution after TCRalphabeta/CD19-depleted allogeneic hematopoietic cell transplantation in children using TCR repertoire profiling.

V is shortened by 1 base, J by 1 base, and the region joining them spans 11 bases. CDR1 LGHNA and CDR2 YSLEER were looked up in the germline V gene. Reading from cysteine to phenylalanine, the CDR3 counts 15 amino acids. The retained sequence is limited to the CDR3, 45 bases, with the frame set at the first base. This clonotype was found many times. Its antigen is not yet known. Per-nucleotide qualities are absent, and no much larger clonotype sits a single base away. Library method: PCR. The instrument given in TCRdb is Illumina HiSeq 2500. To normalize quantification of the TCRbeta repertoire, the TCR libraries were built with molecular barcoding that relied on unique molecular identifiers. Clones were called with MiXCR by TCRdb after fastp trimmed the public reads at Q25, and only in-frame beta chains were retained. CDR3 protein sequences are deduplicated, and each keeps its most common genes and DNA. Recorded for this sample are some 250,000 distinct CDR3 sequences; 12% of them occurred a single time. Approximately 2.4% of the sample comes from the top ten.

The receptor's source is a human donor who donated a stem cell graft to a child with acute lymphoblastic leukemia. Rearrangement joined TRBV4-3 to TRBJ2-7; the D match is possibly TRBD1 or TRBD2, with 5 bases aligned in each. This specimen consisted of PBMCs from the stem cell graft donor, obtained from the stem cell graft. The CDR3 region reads CASSQAQGESYEQYF. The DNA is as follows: TGCGCCAGCAGCCAAGCCCAGGGAGAATCCTACGAGCAGTACTTC.